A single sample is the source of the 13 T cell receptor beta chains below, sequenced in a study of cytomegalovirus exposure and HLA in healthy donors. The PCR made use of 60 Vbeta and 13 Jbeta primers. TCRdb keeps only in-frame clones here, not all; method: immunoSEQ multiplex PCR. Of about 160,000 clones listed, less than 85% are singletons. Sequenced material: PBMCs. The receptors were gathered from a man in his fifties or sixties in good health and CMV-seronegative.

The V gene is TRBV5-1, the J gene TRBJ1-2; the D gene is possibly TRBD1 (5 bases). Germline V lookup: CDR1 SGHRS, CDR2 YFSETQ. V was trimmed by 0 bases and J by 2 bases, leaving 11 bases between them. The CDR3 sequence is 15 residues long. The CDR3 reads CASSLAPDTNYGYTF. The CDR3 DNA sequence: TGCGCCAGCAGCTTGGCCCCGGACACAAACTATGGCTACACCTTC.

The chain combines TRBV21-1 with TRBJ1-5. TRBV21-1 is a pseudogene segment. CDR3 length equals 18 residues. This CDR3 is CASSITPPFIDSNQPQHF. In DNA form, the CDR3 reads TGTGCCAGCAGCATAACCCCCCCCTTCATAGATAGCAATCAGCCCCAGCATTTT.

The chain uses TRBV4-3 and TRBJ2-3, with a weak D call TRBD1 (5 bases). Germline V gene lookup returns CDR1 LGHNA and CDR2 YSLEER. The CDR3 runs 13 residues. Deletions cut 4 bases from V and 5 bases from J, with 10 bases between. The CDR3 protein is CASSPRQGDTQYF. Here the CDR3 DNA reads TGCGCCAGCAGCCCCCGGCAGGGAGATACGCAGTATTTT.

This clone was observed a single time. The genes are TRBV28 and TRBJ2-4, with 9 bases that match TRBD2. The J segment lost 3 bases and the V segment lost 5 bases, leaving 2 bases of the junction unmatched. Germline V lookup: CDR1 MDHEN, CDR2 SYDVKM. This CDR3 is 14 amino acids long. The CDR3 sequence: CASSRTSVKNIQYF. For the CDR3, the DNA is TGTGCCAGCAGTCGGACTAGCGTCAAAAACATTCAGTACTTC. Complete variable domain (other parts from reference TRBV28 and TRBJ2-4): DVKVTQSSRYLVKRTGEKVFLECVQDMDHENMFWYRQDPGLGLRLIYFSYDVKMKEKGDIPEGYSVSREKKERFSLILESASTNQTSMYLCASSRTSVKNIQYFGAGTRLSVL.

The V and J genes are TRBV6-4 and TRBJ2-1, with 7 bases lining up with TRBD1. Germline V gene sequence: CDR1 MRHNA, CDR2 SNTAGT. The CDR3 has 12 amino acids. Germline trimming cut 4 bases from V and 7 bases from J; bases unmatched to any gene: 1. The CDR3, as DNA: TGTGCCAGCAGTGCAGGGGGAAATGAGCAGTTCTTC. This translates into CASSAGGNEQFF.

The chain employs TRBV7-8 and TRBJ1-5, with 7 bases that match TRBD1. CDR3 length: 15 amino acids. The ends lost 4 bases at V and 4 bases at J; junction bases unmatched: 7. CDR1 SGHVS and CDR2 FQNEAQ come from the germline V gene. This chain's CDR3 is CASSSSTGSNQPQHF. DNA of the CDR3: TGTGCCAGCAGCTCATCGACAGGGTCAAATCAGCCCCAGCATTTT.

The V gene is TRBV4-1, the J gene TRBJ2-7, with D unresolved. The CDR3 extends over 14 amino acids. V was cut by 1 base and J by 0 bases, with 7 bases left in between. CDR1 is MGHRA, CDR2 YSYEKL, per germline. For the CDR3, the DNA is TGCGCCAGCAGCCAAGGGCGGTTCTCCTACGAGCAGTACTTC. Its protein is CASSQGRFSYEQYF.

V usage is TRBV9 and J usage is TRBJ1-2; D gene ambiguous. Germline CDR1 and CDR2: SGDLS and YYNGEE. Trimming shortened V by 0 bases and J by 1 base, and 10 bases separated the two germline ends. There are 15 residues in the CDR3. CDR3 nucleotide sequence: TGTGCCAGCAGCGTAGGCAGTACGAATAACTATGGCTACACCTTC. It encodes CASSVGSTNNYGYTF.

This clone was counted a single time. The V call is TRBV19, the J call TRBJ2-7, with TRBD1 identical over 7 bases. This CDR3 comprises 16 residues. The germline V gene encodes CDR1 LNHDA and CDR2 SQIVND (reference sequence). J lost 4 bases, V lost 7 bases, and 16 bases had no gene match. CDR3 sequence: CASTQTGSHPYYEQYF. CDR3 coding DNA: TGTGCCAGTACCCAGACAGGGTCCCATCCATATTACGAGCAGTACTTC.

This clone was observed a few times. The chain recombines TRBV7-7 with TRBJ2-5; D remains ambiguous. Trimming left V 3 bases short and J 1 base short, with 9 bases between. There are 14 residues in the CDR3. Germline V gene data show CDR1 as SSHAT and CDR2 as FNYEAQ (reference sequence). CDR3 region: CASSFGTAQETQYF. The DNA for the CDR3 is TGTGCCAGCAGCTTTGGAACAGCCCAAGAGACCCAGTACTTC.

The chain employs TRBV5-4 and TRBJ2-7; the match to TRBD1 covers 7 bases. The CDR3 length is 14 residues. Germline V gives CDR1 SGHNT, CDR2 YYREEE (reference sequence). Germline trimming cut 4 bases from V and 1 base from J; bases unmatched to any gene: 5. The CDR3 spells CASSQGQTSYEQYF. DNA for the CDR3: TGTGCCAGCAGCCAGGGACAGACTTCCTACGAGCAGTACTTC. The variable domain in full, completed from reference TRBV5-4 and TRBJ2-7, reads ETGVTQSPTHLIKTRGQQVTLRCSSQSGHNTVSWYQQALGQGPQFIFQYYREEENGRGNFPPRFSGLQFPNYSSELNVNALELDDSALYLCASSQGQTSYEQYFGPGTRLTVT.

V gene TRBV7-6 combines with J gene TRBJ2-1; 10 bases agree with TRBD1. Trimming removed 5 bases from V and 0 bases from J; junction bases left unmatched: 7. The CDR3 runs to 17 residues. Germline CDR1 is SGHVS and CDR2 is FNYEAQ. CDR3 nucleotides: TGTGCCAGCAGCCTCCGGGACAGGGGTTTCTCCTACAATGAGCAGTTCTTC. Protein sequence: CASSLRDRGFSYNEQFF.

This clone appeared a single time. CDR3 loop: CASQTTNEKLFF. For the CDR3, the DNA is TGTGCCAGCCAGACAACTAATGAAAAACTGTTTTTT. V is TRBV28 and J is TRBJ1-4; D remains unclear. CDR3 length equals 12 residues. Germline V lookup: CDR1 MDHEN, CDR2 SYDVKM. Trimming took off 8 bases at V and 0 bases at J, with 4 bases between the two ends.